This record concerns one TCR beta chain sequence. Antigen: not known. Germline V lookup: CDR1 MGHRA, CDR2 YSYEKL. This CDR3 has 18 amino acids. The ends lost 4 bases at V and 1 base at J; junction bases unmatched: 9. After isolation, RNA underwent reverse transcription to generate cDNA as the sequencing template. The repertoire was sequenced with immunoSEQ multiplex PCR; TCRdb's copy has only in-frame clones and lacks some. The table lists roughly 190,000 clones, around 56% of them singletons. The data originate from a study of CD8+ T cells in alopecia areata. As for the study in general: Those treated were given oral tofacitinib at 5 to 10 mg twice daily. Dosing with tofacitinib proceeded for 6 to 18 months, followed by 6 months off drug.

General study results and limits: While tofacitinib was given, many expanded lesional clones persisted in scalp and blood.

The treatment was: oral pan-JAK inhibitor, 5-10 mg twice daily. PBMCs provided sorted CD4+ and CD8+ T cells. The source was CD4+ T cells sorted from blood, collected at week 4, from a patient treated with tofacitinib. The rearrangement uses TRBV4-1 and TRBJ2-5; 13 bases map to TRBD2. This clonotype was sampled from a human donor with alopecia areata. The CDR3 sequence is CASSPGTSGASFQETQYF. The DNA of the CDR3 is TGCGCCAGCAGCCCCGGGACTAGCGGGGCCAGCTTCCAAGAGACCCAGTACTTC.